This T cell receptor (beta chain) was sequenced during a study of T cells after somatic rescue of genetic block. Produced via immunoSEQ multiplex PCR; TCRdb's table is partial and in-frame only. The sample contains roughly 110,000 clones, 90% to 95% of which appear only once. This CDR3 is built from 14 residues. Looked up from germline, CDR1 is MNHEY and CDR2 is SVGAGI. Trimming stripped 2 bases from V and 8 bases from J, with 15 bases between. The chain combines TRBV6-5 with TRBJ1-2; no definite D call. The sequencing sample was made of peripheral blood mononuclear cells (PBMCs). This receptor was identified in a woman aged 18-29 years. The CDR3 coding sequence is TGTGCCAGCAGTTACAACCCCCAGTTCCGAGGCTACACCTTC. It codes for CASSYNPQFRGYTF.